This T cell receptor beta chain was recovered during a study of CD8 T cells in Susac syndrome. This clonotype was detected once. After extraction with the RNeasy kit, about 0.5 to 1 ug of the RNA was reverse transcribed using random hexamers. TCRdb re-analysed the immunoSEQ multiplex PCR reads in MiXCR, keeping a single row per CDR3 protein. The sample shows roughly 190,000 distinct CDR3 sequences, around 96% of them seen only once. This receptor was obtained from a human donor in good health. The sequenced sample was CD4+ T cells from PBMCs.

CDR3 in DNA: TGTGCCACCGGGGCGATTGGTACGCAGTATTTT. Translation: CATGAIGTQYF. The rearrangement uses TRBV24-1 and TRBJ2-3, with a possible D match to TRBD1 (5 bases). The CDR3 consists of 11 residues. Trimming pared 9 bases from V and 8 bases from J, leaving 11 bases between. Germline V gives CDR1 KGHDR, CDR2 SFDVKD.